The 25 T cell receptor beta chains presented below share a single source sample, sequenced in a study of blood T cells in healthy people across ages. The second PCR ran roughly 6 to 11 cycles with a sample-barcoded 5' primer and J-beta primers. In TCRdb, the 5' RACE reads were re-called with MiXCR into one record per CDR3 protein. The sample has about 1.7 million distinct CDR3 sequences; roughly 28% are singletons. The sample comprised blood. These receptors came from a woman aged 30 to 39 in good health.

The gene calls are TRBV29-1 and TRBJ2-5, with 7 bases identical to TRBD1. Germline V gene data show CDR1 as SQVTM and CDR2 as ANQGSEA. V shed 7 bases, J shed 4 bases, and the junction held 15 bases outside the gene matches. The CDR3 runs to 15 residues. In DNA, the CDR3 is TGCAGCGGGGACGAACAGGGGTCATGGGGAGAGACCCAGTACTTC. This translates into CSGDEQGSWGETQYF.

V usage is TRBV11-2 and J usage is TRBJ2-5, with D perhaps TRBD1 (6 bases). Germline assignment: CDR1 SGHAT and CDR2 FQNNGV. V was shortened by 0 bases and J by 13 bases, with 24 bases between the two germline ends. The CDR3 consists of 16 residues. As DNA, the CDR3 is TGTGCCAGCAGCTTAGATGAGACAGGTCTGAGGAGCAGCCCGTACTTC. Translated, it gives CASSLDETGLRSSPYF.

This clonotype has a count of ten or more. The chain has TRBV4-2 and TRBJ2-5, with TRBD2 identical over 8 bases. J lost 3 bases, V lost 0 bases, and 6 bases had no gene match. The CDR3 sequence is 16 residues long. Per germline, CDR1 LGHNA and CDR2 YNFKEQ. The CDR3 coding sequence is TGTGCCAGCAGCCAAGATACGGGGGGGCCGGAAGAGACCCAGTACTTC. This translates into CASSQDTGGPEETQYF.

This clonotype was observed at least ten times. The chain couples TRBV5-1 to TRBJ2-1, with D possibly matching TRBD1 (5 bases). The CDR3 extends over 13 amino acids. The ends were cut back, 0 bases at V and 6 bases at J, with 7 bases in the middle. Germline V gives CDR1 SGHRS, CDR2 YFSETQ. DNA of the CDR3: TGCGCCAGCAGCTTGGTAGGGGTCAATGAGCAGTTCTTC. Translation gives CASSLVGVNEQFF.

This clonotype has only a few counts. The chain links TRBV5-1 to TRBJ2-1, with D perhaps TRBD2 (5 bases). This CDR3 has 16 amino acids. Trimming removed 4 bases from V and 0 bases from J, with 14 bases in between. The germline CDR1 and CDR2 sequences are SGHRS and YFSETQ. CDR3: CASSKTGDSSYNEQFF. The DNA for the CDR3 is TGCGCCAGCAGCAAGACCGGGGATAGCTCCTACAATGAGCAGTTCTTC.

For this clonotype: Here the CDR3 omits its conserved ending phenylalanine or tryptophan, so a read error is the likely source. CDR3 residues: CASRGVEKLFL. DNA of the CDR3: TGTGCCAGCAGGGGAGTAGAAAAACTGTTTTTG. The chain employs TRBV12-3 or TRBV12-4 and TRBJ1-4, with D hard to call. This CDR3 spans 11 amino acids. V lost 6 bases and J lost 8, with 7 bases in between.

In its sample, this clonotype was seen many times. The CDR3 sequence: CASSLSGQSYGYTF. DNA for the CDR3: TGTGCCAGCAGTTTAAGCGGGCAGTCCTATGGCTACACCTTC. This sequence joins TRBV12-3 or TRBV12-4 and TRBJ1-2, with unresolved D. V lost 2 bases, J lost 4 bases, and 11 bases lay in between. The CDR3 is 14 amino acids.

This clonotype showed up many times. The chain joins TRBV7-6 to TRBJ2-7, with D perhaps being TRBD1 or TRBD2 (6 bases each). CDR1 and CDR2 from the germline V gene are SGHVS and FNYEAQ. V gave up 3 bases and J gave up 4 bases, with 16 bases separating them. This CDR3 is built from 15 residues. The CDR3 coding sequence is TGTGCCAGCAGCTTCAGCTCGGGGGCTGAGTACGAGCAGTACTTC. Translation gives CASSFSSGAEYEQYF.

This clonotype was picked up a small number of times. J is TRBJ2-5 and V is TRBV6-5; tentative D call: TRBD1 (6 bases). The CDR3 is 14 amino acids. The germline CDR1 and CDR2 sequences are MNHEY and SVGAGI. V gave up 5 bases and J gave up 5 bases, with 15 bases separating them. CDR3 sequence (DNA): TGTGCCAGCAGTCCCACAGGGTCTGAGGAGACCCAGTACTTC. It encodes CASSPTGSEETQYF.

The rearrangement joins TRBV7-2 to TRBJ2-7; 12 nucleotides match TRBD2. CDR3 length: 18 residues. CDR1 and CDR2 from the germline V gene are SGHTA and FQGNSA. V gave up 4 bases and J gave up 2 bases; unmatched junction bases: 12. The CDR3 DNA reads as TGTGCCAGCAGCTGGCAACCGGGACTAGCGGGCTCGACCTACGAGCAGTACTTC. Its translation: CASSWQPGLAGSTYEQYF. The full variable domain, with the rest looked up from reference TRBV7-2 and TRBJ2-7, is GAGVSQSPSNKVTEKGKDVELRCDPISGHTALYWYRQSLGQGLEFLIYFQGNSAPDKSGLPSDRFSAERTGGSVSTLTIQRTQQEDSAVYLCASSWQPGLAGSTYEQYFGPGTRLTVT.

This clonotype showed up just a few times. CDR3 sequence (DNA): TGCAGTGCTAGAGAAGATAGGGACTCCTACGAGCAGTACTTC. It yields the protein CSAREDRDSYEQYF. This chain links TRBV20-1 with TRBJ2-7; D call uncertain. The germline V gene has CDR1 DFQATT and CDR2 SNEGSKA (reference sequence). This CDR3 spans 14 amino acids. With 0 bases removed from V and 0 bases from J, the gap between germline ends came to 9 bases.

Turning to this clonotype: The junction differs from germline at one of its ends, possibly a read error. The chain links TRBV29-1 to TRBJ2-1; 7 positions agree with TRBD2. The end of the DNA aligns better with TRBJ2-7, so the J call may be wrong. The germline gives CDR1 SQVTM, CDR2 ANQGSEA. The CDR3 has 16 residues. CDR3 protein: CGVGGVGETHYNEQYF. CDR3 coding DNA: TGCGGCGTGGGGGGGGTTGGAGAGACCCACTACAATGAGCAGTACTTC.

The CDR3 loop is CASSPPLVTQYF. CDR3 nucleotides: TGTGCCAGCAGCCCTCCTCTGGTTACGCAGTATTTT. The rearrangement links TRBV7-6 to TRBJ2-3; D remains ambiguous. Trimming cost V 5 bases and J 8 bases, with 11 bases left between them. The CDR3 is 12 residues long. Germline CDR1 reads SGHVS; CDR2 reads FNYEAQ.

On this clonotype itself: A much bigger clone sits one base away, suggesting this may be a read error. The genes are TRBV4-3 and TRBJ1-2; D possibly corresponds to TRBD1 (6 bases). Per the germline V gene, CDR1 is LGHNA and CDR2 is YSLEER. Trimming took off 2 bases at V and 10 bases at J, with 23 bases between the two ends. The length of the CDR3 is 16 residues. Written as DNA, the CDR3 is TGCGCCAGCAGCCAACCTGGACAGTCCCTAAGTGGTGACTACACCTTC. Amino acid sequence: CASSQPGQSLSGDYTF.

This rearrangement joins TRBV20-1 to TRBJ1-1, with a weak D call TRBD1 (5 bases). Trimming left V 1 base short and J 1 base short, with 13 bases between. The CDR3 covers 15 residues. Germline assignment: CDR1 DFQATT and CDR2 SNEGSKA (reference sequence). CDR3 in amino acids: CSARGTGMSNTEAFF. CDR3 sequence (DNA): TGCAGTGCTAGAGGTACAGGAATGTCGAACACTGAAGCTTTCTTT.

This clonotype appeared once. The chain joins TRBV7-2 to TRBJ1-3; 7 bases are a match to TRBD1. Trimming cost V 1 base and J 4 bases; bases outside gene matches: 10. CDR3 size: 17 residues. Germline V lookup: CDR1 SGHTA, CDR2 FQGNSA. In nucleotides, the CDR3 is TGTGCCAGCAGCTTAGGACCAGGGGGGATGGGAGGAAACACCATATATTTT. Its protein product is CASSLGPGGMGGNTIYF.

This chain uses TRBV9 with TRBJ2-4; D possibly corresponds to TRBD2 (6 bases). Germline assignment: CDR1 SGDLS and CDR2 YYNGEE. The CDR3 is 16 residues long. The V end was cut by 4 bases, the J end by 13 bases, with 27 bases between. Here the CDR3 DNA reads TGTGCCAGCAGCCCCGGGGGAAGTAGGAATTACAATGAGCAGTACTTC. Residues: CASSPGGSRNYNEQYF.

The V call is TRBV24-1, the J call TRBJ2-1, with 11 bases matching TRBD2. The CDR3 extends over 20 amino acids. CDR1 is KGHDR and CDR2 is SFDVKD in the germline V gene. The ends lost 6 bases at V and 8 bases at J; junction bases unmatched: 23. The CDR3 protein is CATSNPVGQGLTSGKDEQFF. The CDR3 DNA sequence: TGTGCCACCAGTAACCCGGTGGGACAGGGATTGACTAGCGGGAAAGATGAGCAGTTCTTC.

This clonotype was recorded at least ten times. J is TRBJ2-7 and V is TRBV5-1; 7 bases match TRBD1. Germline assignment: CDR1 SGHRS and CDR2 YFSETQ. Losses at the gene ends were 4 bases for V and 3 bases for J; bases not matched to a gene: 7. The CDR3 is 14 residues long. The CDR3 nucleotides read TGCGCCAGCAGCGGCAGGACAGGACTCTACGAGCAGTACTTC. This gives the protein CASSGRTGLYEQYF.

This clonotype was detected a few times. The rearrangement uses TRBV7-2 and TRBJ2-1; 9 bases are shared with TRBD2. Germline V gives CDR1 SGHTA, CDR2 FQGNSA. CDR3 length equals 15 residues. V trimming: 6 bases; J trimming: 8 bases; junction bases outside the gene matches: 11. In nucleotides, the CDR3 is TGTGCCAGCAGGCCTGGTGGACTAGCGATGGATGAGCAGTTCTTC. Protein: CASRPGGLAMDEQFF.

The chain joins TRBV20-1 to TRBJ2-7, with no clear D. The CDR3 sequence is 12 residues long. Germline-derived CDR1 and CDR2 are DFQATT and SNEGSKA (reference sequence). V lost 1 base to trimming and J lost 4 bases, with 8 bases between them. The CDR3 DNA sequence: TGCAGTGCTAGAGGTTTGAAATACGAGCAGTACTTC. Amino acid sequence: CSARGLKYEQYF.

The chain recombines TRBV28 with TRBJ2-4, with D perhaps assigned TRBD1 or TRBD2 (5 bases each). V lost 1 base, J lost 13 bases, and 17 bases lay in between. Per germline, CDR1 MDHEN and CDR2 SYDVKM. The CDR3 sequence is 14 residues long. The DNA of the CDR3 is TGTGCCAGCAGTTTATTGGGTAGAGGGGCGCCCCAGTACTTC. It translates to CASSLLGRGAPQYF.

The sample holds many counts of this clonotype. This chain joins TRBV20-1 and TRBJ2-1, with 7 bases matching TRBD2. Germline loops: CDR1 DFQATT, CDR2 SNEGSKA (reference sequence). This CDR3 is 14 amino acids long. V was clipped by 6 bases and J by 4 bases; unmatched bases: 9. Here the CDR3 DNA reads TGCAGTGCGGGAGGCCTAGCGGCGTACAATGAGCAGTTCTTC. It is translated as CSAGGLAAYNEQFF.

This chain links TRBV7-2 with TRBJ1-6; TRBD1 might be the D (5 bases). V was clipped by 4 bases and J by 2 bases, with 9 bases between them. This CDR3 spans 15 amino acids. CDR1 is SGHTA, CDR2 FQGNSA, per germline. This CDR3 reads CASSSRETYNSPLHF. As DNA, the CDR3 is TGTGCCAGCAGCTCCAGGGAAACCTATAATTCACCCCTCCACTTT.

The J gene is TRBJ1-5, the V gene TRBV20-1; 9 bases line up with TRBD1. The CDR3 spans 14 residues. From germline, CDR1 is DFQATT and CDR2 SNEGSKA (reference sequence). J was trimmed by 4 bases and V by 1 base; bases with no gene match: 2. The CDR3 nucleotides are TGCAGTGCTAGAGGGACAGGGGCTAATCAGCCCCAGCATTTT. Its translation: CSARGTGANQPQHF.